This TCR beta chain was documented in a study of blood T cells in healthy people across ages. Then a second PCR, running roughly 7 to 11 cycles, was carried out with a sample-barcoded 5' primer and a J-beta primer mix. TCRdb reanalysed the 5' RACE reads using MiXCR and keeps one entry per CDR3 protein. The table has 760,000 or so distinct CDR3 sequences, around 25% seen once. The same data also went into a second study, on T cells of mothers and their children.

This TCR derives from a boy younger than 18 in good health. Sequencing used blood.

The CDR3 region is CASSFGLGEQYF. In DNA, the CDR3 is TGTGCCAGCAGTTTTGGGCTCGGGGAGCAGTACTTC. This sequence joins TRBV6-2 or TRBV6-3 and TRBJ2-7, with D unresolved. Germline CDR1 and CDR2: MNHEY and SVGEGT. CDR3 length: 12 residues. V lost 4 bases, J lost 7 bases, and 11 bases lay in between.